The 31 T cell receptor beta chains listed next were all sequenced from one sample in a study of blood T cell repertoires in COVID-19. Assay: immunoSEQ multiplex PCR; the TCRdb copy retains only in-frame clones and omits some. The table has roughly 78,000 clones, roughly 86% seen once. Sequencing used peripheral blood. Every receptor here comes from a woman between 55 and 75 years old with acute or convalescent COVID-19.

The J gene is TRBJ2-5, the V gene TRBV7-2; 11 bases line up with TRBD1. Germline CDR1 SGHTA, CDR2 FQGNSA. V lost 5 bases to trimming and J lost 5 bases; unmatched junction nucleotides: 7. The CDR3 sequence is 15 residues long. The CDR3 sequence: CASSPEWTGGETQYF. The CDR3 nucleotides are TGTGCCAGCAGCCCAGAGTGGACAGGGGGCGAGACCCAGTACTTC.

This clone was seen once. V and J are TRBV7-9 and TRBJ2-2, with 10 bases that match TRBD2. Unmatched junction bases numbered 5, after V lost 5 bases and J lost 5 bases. Germline CDR1 SEHNR, CDR2 FQNEAQ (reference sequence). The CDR3 has 15 amino acids. CDR3 coding DNA: TGTGCCAGCAGCCCAGGACTAGCGGAGACCGGGGAGCTGTTTTTT. Translated: CASSPGLAETGELFF.

The rearrangement links TRBV4-3 to TRBJ2-7, with D tentatively TRBD1 (6 bases). V gave up 1 base and J gave up 3 bases, with 10 bases separating them. CDR1 LGHNA and CDR2 YSLEER come from the germline V gene. CDR3 length equals 14 residues. The CDR3 here is CASSQATGFYEQYF. The CDR3, as DNA: TGCGCCAGCAGCCAAGCTACAGGGTTCTACGAGCAGTACTTC.

The count of this clone is one. The chain combines TRBV11-3 with TRBJ2-2; D may be TRBD1 (5 bases). CDR1 is SGHNT and CDR2 is YENEEA in the germline V gene. This CDR3 has 16 residues. The V end was cut by 3 bases, the J end by 6 bases, with 17 bases between. DNA for the CDR3: TGTGCCAGCAGCTTGTTTGGCGACAGTCGTTCCGGGGAGCTGTTTTTT. This codes for CASSLFGDSRSGELFF.

The chain has TRBV28 and TRBJ2-4, with 8 positions matching TRBD2. Germline V gives CDR1 MDHEN, CDR2 SYDVKM. With V trimmed by 5 bases and J by 6 bases, 15 bases remained unmatched. CDR3 length equals 17 residues. This chain's CDR3 is CASSPGGQSVRRNIQYF. CDR3 coding DNA: TGTGCCAGCAGTCCGGGGGGGCAGAGCGTTAGGAGAAACATTCAGTACTTC.

The chain joins TRBV19 to TRBJ1-4, with 7 bases identical to TRBD1. This CDR3 comprises 15 residues. The trim removed 6 bases at V and 4 bases at J, leaving 8 bases unmatched. Germline loops: CDR1 LNHDA, CDR2 SQIVND (reference sequence). The CDR3, as DNA: TGTGCCAGTAGCGAGACGGGACAGTATAATGAAAAACTGTTTTTT. Translated: CASSETGQYNEKLFF.

The V call is TRBV5-6, the J call TRBJ2-1, with TRBD1 matching 7 bases. The germline V gene has CDR1 SGHDT and CDR2 YYEEEE. V lost 2 bases, J lost 2 bases, and 4 bases stayed unmatched. The CDR3 is made up of 15 amino acids. CDR3 protein: CASSLRTGAYNEQFF. DNA for the CDR3: TGTGCCAGCAGCTTACGGACAGGCGCCTACAATGAGCAGTTCTTC.

The V gene is TRBV5-1, the J gene TRBJ2-3; 13 bases match TRBD2. Germline lookup yields CDR1 SGHRS and CDR2 YFSETQ. CDR3 length: 17 residues. Unmatched junction bases numbered 8, after V lost 5 bases and J lost 2 bases. The CDR3 protein is CASSPQLAGGPTDTQYF. In DNA form, the CDR3 reads TGCGCCAGCAGTCCTCAACTAGCGGGGGGGCCCACAGATACGCAGTATTTT.

The chain links TRBV15 to TRBJ1-5; D may be TRBD1 (5 bases). Germline V CDR1 and CDR2: LNHNV, YYDKDF (reference sequence). The CDR3 totals 15 residues. V was pared by 4 bases and J by 3 bases, with 13 bases between. The CDR3 bases are TGTGCCACCAGCAAGATGACGACAGACAATCAGCCCCAGCATTTT. Translated, it gives CATSKMTTDNQPQHF. Using reference TRBV15 and TRBJ1-5 for the parts outside the CDR3, the full variable domain is DAMVIQNPRYQVTQFGKPVTLSCSQTLNHNVMYWYQQKSSQAPKLLFHYYDKDFNNEADTPDNFQSRRPNTSFCFLDIRSPGLGDTAMYLCATSKMTTDNQPQHFGDGTRLSIL.

V usage is TRBV6-1 and J usage is TRBJ2-7, with D possibly TRBD2 on 6 matching bases. The germline V and J ends were trimmed by 2 bases and 2 bases, with 10 bases remaining between them. This CDR3 is 14 amino acids long. The germline gives CDR1 MNHNS, CDR2 SASEGT. The CDR3: CASSENWGAYEQYF. CDR3 DNA sequence: TGTGCCAGCAGTGAAAATTGGGGGGCCTACGAGCAGTACTTC.

The genes are TRBV6-6 and TRBJ2-3; D not resolved. CDR1 MNHNY and CDR2 SVGAGI come from the germline V gene (reference sequence). Trimming shortened V by 5 bases and J by 6 bases, and 9 bases separated the two germline ends. The CDR3 runs 12 residues. CDR3 in amino acids: CASSPNGDTQYF. The CDR3 DNA sequence: TGTGCCAGCAGTCCGAACGGGGATACGCAGTATTTT.

In its sample, this clone was seen once. The chain employs TRBV4-3 and TRBJ2-7, with 7 bases matching TRBD2. The trim removed 0 bases at V and 1 base at J, leaving 6 bases unmatched. This CDR3 region has 16 residues. Germline V gives CDR1 LGHNA, CDR2 YSLEER. The CDR3 bases are TGCGCCAGCAGCCAAGAGGTTAGCGGGTATTCCTACGAGCAGTACTTC. Protein: CASSQEVSGYSYEQYF.

The gene calls are TRBV27 and TRBJ1-5, with D hard to call. V was shortened by 7 bases and J by 4 bases, with 11 bases between the two germline ends. This CDR3 spans 13 amino acids. The germline V gene has CDR1 MNHEY and CDR2 SMNVEV (reference sequence). The CDR3 coding sequence is TGTGCCAGCACCCCAAACGGGAATCAGCCCCAGCATTTT. Translating gives CASTPNGNQPQHF.

This clone appeared a few times. V gene TRBV4-2 combines with J gene TRBJ1-1, with TRBD1 matching over 8 bases. Trimming took 1 base from V and 4 from J; bases not matched to a gene: 5. Germline CDR1 LGHNA, CDR2 YNFKEQ. The length of the CDR3 is 15 residues. Here the CDR3 reads CASSQAQGVSTEAFF. The CDR3 coding sequence is TGTGCCAGCAGCCAAGCACAGGGGGTAAGCACTGAAGCTTTCTTT.

The sample holds one count of this clone. This chain links TRBV5-4 with TRBJ2-3; 9 bases are shared with TRBD1. The CDR3 extends over 13 amino acids. Germline V gene sequence: CDR1 SGHNT, CDR2 YYREEE (reference sequence). CDR3 sequence reads: CVGTGGRTDTQYF. CDR3 bases: TGTGTGGGCACAGGGGGCCGCACAGATACGCAGTATTTT.

The CDR3 here is CASGSGGETQYF. The CDR3 DNA reads as TGTGCCAGCGGGAGCGGGGGGGAGACCCAGTACTTC. The chain combines TRBV2 with TRBJ2-5; TRBD2 aligns across 9 bases. This CDR3 has 12 residues. The V gene end was trimmed by 8 bases and the J gene end by 5 bases; junction bases not matched to a gene: 3. CDR1 and CDR2 from the germline V gene are SNHLY and FYNNEI.

This sequence joins TRBV2 and TRBJ1-3; D uncertain. V was trimmed by 4 bases and J by 3 bases, leaving 10 bases between them. The CDR3 runs 14 residues. In germline, CDR1 is SNHLY, CDR2 FYNNEI. The CDR3 sequence is CASSGARNGNTIYF. CDR3 bases: TGTGCCAGCAGTGGTGCGCGGAATGGAAACACCATATATTTT.

This chain uses TRBV6-1 with TRBJ2-5, with D perhaps TRBD2 (6 bases). The CDR3 runs 16 residues. Deletions cut 0 bases from V and 3 bases from J, with 14 bases between. The V gene's germline CDR1 is MNHNS and CDR2 SASEGT. CDR3 loop: CASSEAIYGGKETQYF. DNA of the CDR3: TGTGCCAGCAGTGAAGCGATATACGGCGGGAAAGAGACCCAGTACTTC.

V usage is TRBV6-5 and J usage is TRBJ1-2, with D unresolved. V gave up 7 bases and J gave up 7 bases, with 10 bases separating them. Germline V gene sequence: CDR1 MNHEY, CDR2 SVGAGI. This CDR3 contains 11 residues. In DNA, the CDR3 is TGTGCCAGCATGAGCGGTATTGGCTACACCTTC. Translated, it gives CASMSGIGYTF.

The chain joins TRBV28 to TRBJ1-5; 7 positions agree with TRBD1. J lost 6 bases, V lost 4 bases, and 6 bases had no gene match. The CDR3 loop spans 14 amino acids. CDR1 MDHEN and CDR2 SYDVKM come from the germline V gene. DNA for the CDR3: TGTGCCAGCAGTTCCCAGGCAGGGGGTCAGCCCCAGCATTTT. It yields the protein CASSSQAGGQPQHF.

The chain links TRBV6-5 to TRBJ1-1; tentatively, D is TRBD1 (5 bases). Germline V lookup: CDR1 MNHEY, CDR2 SVGAGI. The CDR3 spans 13 residues. The V end was cut by 2 bases, the J end by 5 bases, with 9 bases between. The CDR3, as DNA: TGTGCCAGCAGTTACGGAGGGGAGACTGAAGCTTTCTTT. Its protein product is CASSYGGETEAFF.

The chain couples TRBV15 to TRBJ2-6; D gene uncertain. Trimming left V 3 bases short and J 2 bases short, with 8 bases between. This CDR3 contains 15 residues. The V gene's germline CDR1 is LNHNV and CDR2 YYDKDF (reference sequence). CDR3: CATSRLGPGANVLTF. In DNA, the CDR3 is TGTGCCACCAGCAGGCTAGGCCCTGGGGCCAACGTCCTGACTTTC.

The chain carries TRBV3-1 (or the pseudogene TRBV3-2) and TRBJ2-3, with TRBD2 matching over 11 bases. Germline values: CDR1 LGHDT, CDR2 YNNKEL (reference sequence). V shed 6 bases, J shed 3 bases, and the junction held 5 bases outside the gene matches. This CDR3 region has 15 residues. The CDR3 DNA sequence: TGTGCCAGCAGTCCGCGACTAGCGGGAACAGATACGCAGTATTTT. Translation gives CASSPRLAGTDTQYF.

The gene calls are TRBV6-6 and TRBJ1-5, with D possibly matching TRBD1 (5 bases). Trimming shortened V by 3 bases and J by 3 bases, and 9 bases separated the two germline ends. Germline CDR1 MNHNY, CDR2 SVGAGI (reference sequence). This CDR3 comprises 14 residues. This chain's CDR3 is CASSYSGHNQPQHF. In DNA, the CDR3 is TGTGCCAGCAGTTATTCAGGACACAATCAGCCCCAGCATTTT.

This rearrangement joins TRBV5-6 to TRBJ1-1; 10 bases line up with TRBD1. This CDR3 region has 17 residues. Germline-derived CDR1 and CDR2 are SGHDT and YYEEEE. J was trimmed by 3 bases and V by 3 bases; bases with no gene match: 11. CDR3 loop: CASSSPLWTGGDTEAFF. CDR3 in DNA: TGTGCCAGCAGCTCCCCTTTATGGACAGGGGGGGACACTGAAGCTTTCTTT. The full variable domain, rest sourced from reference TRBV5-6 and TRBJ1-1, is DAGVTQSPTHLIKTRGQQVTLRCSPKSGHDTVSWYQQALGQGPQFIFQYYEEEERQRGNFPDRFSGHQFPNYSSELNVNALLLGDSALYLCASSSPLWTGGDTEAFFGQGTRLTVV.

The chain combines TRBV5-1 with TRBJ1-1; D not resolved. Germline V gives CDR1 SGHRS, CDR2 YFSETQ. The CDR3 loop spans 14 amino acids. Between the trimmed V and J ends, which lost 0 bases and 5 bases, there was a span of 11 bases. CDR3 nucleotides: TGCGCCAGCAGCTTGGGGGCAGCGGTGACTGAAGCTTTCTTT. This encodes CASSLGAAVTEAFF.

The table lists this clone with a few counts. V usage is TRBV5-1 and J usage is TRBJ2-3, with D possibly being TRBD1 (6 bases). Per germline, CDR1 SGHRS and CDR2 YFSETQ. V lost 3 bases and J lost 2, with 10 bases in between. The CDR3 contains 14 residues. CDR3 protein: CASSWTETTDTQYF. As DNA, the CDR3 is TGCGCCAGCAGCTGGACAGAAACCACAGATACGCAGTATTTT.

The chain uses TRBV30 and TRBJ1-3; D is undetermined. In germline, CDR1 is GTSNPN, CDR2 SVGIG (reference sequence). This CDR3 is built from 13 residues. V was pared by 0 bases and J by 4 bases, with 7 bases between. The CDR3, as DNA: TGTGCCTGGAGTGTACGGGGAGGAAACACCATATATTTT. It specifies CAWSVRGGNTIYF.

The rearrangement links TRBV20-1 to TRBJ2-7; TRBD2 matches 7 bases. Trimming took 6 bases from V and 0 from J; bases not matched to a gene: 8. Looked up from germline, CDR1 is DFQATT and CDR2 is SNEGSKA (reference sequence). The CDR3 sequence is 14 residues long. CDR3 residues: CSASPSGSSYEQYF. The CDR3, as DNA: TGCAGTGCAAGTCCTAGCGGTAGCTCCTACGAGCAGTACTTC.

The rearrangement uses TRBV19 and TRBJ1-3; 9 nucleotides align to TRBD1. The germline V gene has CDR1 LNHDA and CDR2 SQIVND (reference sequence). J lost 2 bases, V lost 7 bases, and 3 bases had no gene match. The CDR3 is 14 residues long. The CDR3 is CASTRTGAGNTIYF. The CDR3 nucleotides read TGTGCCAGTACCCGGACAGGGGCTGGAAACACCATATATTTT.

The chain uses TRBV5-1 and TRBJ1-1, with a tentative D call TRBD1 (5 bases). The germline V and J ends were trimmed by 0 bases and 8 bases, with 8 bases remaining between them. CDR1 is SGHRS, CDR2 YFSETQ, per germline. The CDR3 has 12 residues. Here the CDR3 reads CASSLEGAEAFF. The CDR3 nucleotides are TGCGCCAGCAGCTTGGAAGGGGCGGAAGCTTTCTTT.